This section outlines one TCR beta chain sequence together with its context. What it binds is unknown. Sequencing used immunoSEQ multiplex PCR; TCRdb keeps in-frame clones, though not all of them. The sample has under 200,000 clones; 92% are singletons. This entry comes from a study of T cell responses to AZD1222 COVID-19 vaccine. Study-wide findings and caveats: Samples come after the peak T cell response, not at day 14. Just 5 to 7 AZD1222 recipients were seropositive at baseline. Nearly half of unique spike-specific TCRs reportedly avoided B.1.351 and B.1.1.7 mutated regions. CD4 TCRs covered the whole spike, strongest at regions 160-218 and 743-854.

Losses at the gene ends were 3 bases for V and 7 bases for J; bases not matched to a gene: 8. CDR1 and CDR2 from the germline V gene are SGHVS and FQNEAQ. This CDR3 spans 15 amino acids. The sample in question was peripheral blood, obtained 28 days after the second AZD1222 dose. The chain links TRBV7-8 to TRBJ2-1, with 8 bases lining up with TRBD2. The receptor was isolated from an adult who received the AZD1222 COVID-19 vaccine. CDR3 protein: CASSLGFGRGNEQFF. The CDR3, as DNA: TGTGCCAGCAGCTTGGGGTTCGGGAGGGGGAATGAGCAGTTCTTC.